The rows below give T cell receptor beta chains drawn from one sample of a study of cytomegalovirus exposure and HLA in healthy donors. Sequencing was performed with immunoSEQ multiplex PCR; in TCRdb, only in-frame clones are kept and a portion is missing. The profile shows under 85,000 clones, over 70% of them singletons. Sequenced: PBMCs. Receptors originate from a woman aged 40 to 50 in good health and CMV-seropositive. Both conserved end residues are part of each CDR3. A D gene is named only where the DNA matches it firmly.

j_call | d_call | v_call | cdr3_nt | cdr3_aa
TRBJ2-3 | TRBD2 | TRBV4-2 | TGTGCCAGCAGCCAAGCTAGCGGGGGGGACACAGATACGCAGTATTTT | CASSQASGGDTDTQYF
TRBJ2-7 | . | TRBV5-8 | TGTGCCAGCAGCTGGGAGATCATTCCTCAGGATCTCAGGCTGTCCTACGAGCAGTACTTC | CASSWEIIPQDLRLSYEQYF
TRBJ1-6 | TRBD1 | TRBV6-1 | TGTGCCAGCAGTGGACTGGACAGGGGGAGGGTTGTCAATTTTTCACCCCTCCACTTT | CASSGLDRGRVVNFSPLHF
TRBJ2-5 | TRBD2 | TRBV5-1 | TGCGCCAGCAGTACTGCGGGAGTAGCCCAAGAGACCCAGTACTTC | CASSTAGVAQETQYF
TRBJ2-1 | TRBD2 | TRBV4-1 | TGCGCCAGCAGCCAAGAGCGAGCGGGAATCTCATACAATGAGCAGTTCTTC | CASSQERAGISYNEQFF
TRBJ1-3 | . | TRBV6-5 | TGTGCCAGCAGCCCAATAGCTGGAAACACCATATATTTT | CASSPIAGNTIYF
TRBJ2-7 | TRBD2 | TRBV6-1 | TGTGCCAGCAGTCCCGGACTAGATCTTGTCTACGAGCAGTACTTC | CASSPGLDLVYEQYF
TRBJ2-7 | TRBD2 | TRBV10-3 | TGTGCCATCAGTGAGTCGCCCCCGGGAGGGCGGTCCTACGAGCAGTACTTC | CAISESPPGGRSYEQYF
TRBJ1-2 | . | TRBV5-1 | TGCGCCAGCTGCCCCTCCCCAGGGTCCTATGGCTACACCTTC | CASCPSPGSYGYTF
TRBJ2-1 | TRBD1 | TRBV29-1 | TGCAGCGTTGAGCCGAGGGGGACAGGGAGCTCCTACAATGAGCAGTTCTTC | CSVEPRGTGSSYNEQFF
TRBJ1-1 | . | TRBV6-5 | TGTGCCAGCAGTAGTACGGGGAAAATGAACACTGAAGCTTTCTTT | CASSSTGKMNTEAFF
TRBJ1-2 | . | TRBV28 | TGTGCCAGCAGTCCCATCGGGGGGAGGACTTATGGCTACACCTTC | CASSPIGGRTYGYTF
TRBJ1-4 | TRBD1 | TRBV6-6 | TGTGCCAGCAGTTATTCCTCCGGGACAGGGCTTGAAAAACTGTTTTTT | CASSYSSGTGLEKLFF
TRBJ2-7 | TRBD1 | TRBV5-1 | TGCGCCAGTTCAACGGCCGGGACAGGATCCTACGAGCAGTACTTC | CASSTAGTGSYEQYF
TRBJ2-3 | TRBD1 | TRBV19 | TGTGCCAGTATCAACAGGGGGGACACAGATACGCAGTATTTT | CASINRGDTDTQYF
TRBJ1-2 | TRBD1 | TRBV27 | TGTGCCAGCAGTTATGGGACAGGGGTTGGCTACACCTTC | CASSYGTGVGYTF
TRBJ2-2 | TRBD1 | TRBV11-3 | TGTGCCAGCAGCCACAGGGGGAACACCGGGGAGCTGTTTTTT | CASSHRGNTGELFF
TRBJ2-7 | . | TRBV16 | TGTGCCAGCAGCCAATTTGGTTGGGCAGGGGCCCGTTCTCCCACCTACGAGCAGTACTTC | CASSQFGWAGARSPTYEQYF
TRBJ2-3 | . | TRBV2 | TGTGCCAGCAGGCTGGACAGACAAGATACGCAGTATTTT | CASRLDRQDTQYF
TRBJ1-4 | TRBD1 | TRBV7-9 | TGTGCCAGCACCCGACTCCTCGGGACAGGGGATGAAAAACTGTTTTTT | CASTRLLGTGDEKLFF
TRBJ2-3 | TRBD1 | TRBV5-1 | TGCGCCAGCAGCCCAACAGGGGATCGTTTTGCAGATACGCAGTATTTT | CASSPTGDRFADTQYF
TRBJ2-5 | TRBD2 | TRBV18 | TGTGCCAGCTCGAAAACTAGCGGGAGTGAGACCCAGTACTTC | CASSKTSGSETQYF
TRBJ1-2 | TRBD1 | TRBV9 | TGTGCCAGCAGCGTAGAGACAGGGACCGGCTATGGCTACACCTTC | CASSVETGTGYGYTF
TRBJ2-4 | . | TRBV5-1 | TGCGCCAGCAGCCCGACGGGAAACATTCAGTACTTC | CASSPTGNIQYF
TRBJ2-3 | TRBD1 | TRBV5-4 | TGTGCCAGCAGCCATCCCGGGACAGGGATGTCAGATACGCAGTATTTT | CASSHPGTGMSDTQYF